The 29 T cell receptor beta chains below all came from one sample that was sequenced in a study of beta chain features in type 1 diabetes. Investigators reverse transcribed all isolated RNA, so they sequenced expressed TCRB transcripts. The repertoire was sequenced with immunoSEQ multiplex PCR; TCRdb's copy has only in-frame clones and lacks some. This table holds about 900,000 clones, about 17% found once. The sample consisted of naive CD4+ T cells from blood. Source of these receptors: a woman under 30 in good health.

The chain couples TRBV29-1 to TRBJ2-3; TRBD2 matches at 9 bases. CDR3 length: 15 amino acids. CDR1 and CDR2 (germline): SQVTM, ANQGSEA. Trimming cost V 4 bases and J 2 bases; bases outside gene matches: 7. The CDR3 loop reads CSVVGSSGDTDTQYF. In DNA form, the CDR3 reads TGCAGCGTTGTGGGTTCTAGCGGGGACACAGATACGCAGTATTTT.

This clone was seen a handful of times. CDR3 nucleotide sequence: TGCGCCAGCAGCTTGGAAGGCCCTAGCGGGAGTTTTATGGAGACCCAGTACTTC. Its protein product is CASSLEGPSGSFMETQYF. V and J are TRBV5-1 and TRBJ2-5, with 10 bases aligning to TRBD2. With V trimmed by 0 bases and J by 5 bases, 13 bases remained unmatched. Per germline, CDR1 SGHRS and CDR2 YFSETQ. This CDR3 region has 18 residues.

CDR3 DNA sequence: TGTGCCAGCAGTGACGTCACAGATACGCAGTATTTT. This codes for CASSDVTDTQYF. The chain couples TRBV2 to TRBJ2-3; D unclear. Trimming removed 3 bases from V and 2 bases from J, with 3 bases in between. The CDR3 runs 12 residues. The germline V gene has CDR1 SNHLY and CDR2 FYNNEI.

The J gene is TRBJ2-3, the V gene TRBV19; tentatively, D is TRBD1 or TRBD2 (5 bases each). This CDR3 is 14 amino acids long. V was pared by 4 bases and J by 6 bases, with 14 bases between. Germline loops: CDR1 LNHDA, CDR2 SQIVND (reference sequence). Written as DNA, the CDR3 is TGTGCCAGTAGTAGCCGGGACCCCTTGGATACGCAGTATTTT. Encoded protein: CASSSRDPLDTQYF.

This clone showed up just once. The chain has TRBV28 and TRBJ2-3, with D possibly being TRBD1 (5 bases). Trimming cost V 10 bases and J 0 bases, with 11 bases left between them. This CDR3 is 13 amino acids long. The germline V gene has CDR1 MDHEN and CDR2 SYDVKM. CDR3 sequence reads: CATWQGSTDTQYF. CDR3 DNA sequence: TGTGCCACTTGGCAGGGTAGCACAGATACGCAGTATTTT.

This clone was observed a handful of times. The chain carries TRBV29-1 and TRBJ2-3; the D gene could be TRBD1 or TRBD2 (5 bases each). From germline, CDR1 is SQVTM and CDR2 ANQGSEA. V was cut by 7 bases and J by 4 bases, with 12 bases left in between. This CDR3 spans 12 amino acids. CDR3 sequence: CSGGYGADTQYF. The CDR3 DNA is TGCAGCGGGGGGTACGGGGCAGATACGCAGTATTTT.

This clone was seen more than once but under ten times. The chain recombines TRBV11-2 with TRBJ2-7, with D possibly being TRBD1 (6 bases). Germline V gives CDR1 SGHAT, CDR2 FQNNGV. The V gene lost 1 base and the J gene lost 1 base, with 14 bases spanning the gap. CDR3 length: 16 amino acids. CDR3 bases: TGTGCCAGCAGCTTAGTGGTGGACAGAACTTCCTACGAGCAGTACTTC. This encodes CASSLVVDRTSYEQYF.

This clone was counted a few times. V and J are TRBV7-9 and TRBJ2-1; D is unclear. CDR3 size: 14 residues. V was cut by 2 bases and J by 5 bases, with 10 bases left in between. Per germline, CDR1 SEHNR and CDR2 FQNEAQ (reference sequence). CDR3: CASSLFYSNNEQFF. As DNA, the CDR3 is TGTGCCAGCAGCTTATTTTATTCCAACAATGAGCAGTTCTTC.

This clone has a handful of counts. The chain recombines TRBV28 with TRBJ2-7; D possibly corresponds to TRBD2 (6 bases). The germline V and J ends were trimmed by 1 base and 7 bases, with 17 bases remaining between them. The length of the CDR3 is 15 residues. Germline lookup yields CDR1 MDHEN and CDR2 SYDVKM. As DNA, the CDR3 is TGTGCCAGCAGTTTATCCCTTGCGGGAAGAACTGAGCAGTACTTC. As protein: CASSLSLAGRTEQYF.

V is TRBV4-2 and J is TRBJ1-2; D is undetermined. The germline CDR1 and CDR2 sequences are LGHNA and YNFKEQ. There are 15 residues in the CDR3. Trimming removed 3 bases at V and 2 bases at J, with 13 bases between. CDR3 in amino acids: CASSQNPTTNYGYTF. CDR3 nucleotides: TGTGCCAGCAGCCAGAATCCGACCACAAACTATGGCTACACCTTC.

This clone was picked up many times. V usage is TRBV28 and J usage is TRBJ2-3; D may be TRBD2 (6 bases). The CDR3 is 14 amino acids. Trimming took 6 bases from V and 8 from J, leaving 18 bases between them. In germline, CDR1 is MDHEN, CDR2 SYDVKM. CDR3 protein: CASRSIAESLTQYF. CDR3 in DNA: TGTGCCAGCAGGTCAATAGCGGAAAGCCTTACGCAGTATTTT.

This chain links TRBV10-3 with TRBJ2-1; 11 bases fit TRBD2. The CDR3 is 16 amino acids. J lost 5 bases, V lost 2 bases, and 5 bases had no gene match. Looked up from germline, CDR1 is ENHRY and CDR2 is SYGVKD. The CDR3 DNA reads as TGTGCCATCAGTGAGCCCGGGACTAGCGGAAACAATGAGCAGTTCTTC. This encodes CAISEPGTSGNNEQFF.

This clone has only a few counts. The sample carries other DNA sequences with the same CDR3. The chain carries TRBV2 and TRBJ1-2, with no clear D. V lost 4 bases and J 4 bases, leaving 7 bases between the germline ends. CDR3 length: 12 residues. CDR1 is SNHLY, CDR2 FYNNEI, per germline. This CDR3 is CASSVLGYGYTF. CDR3 nucleotides: TGTGCCAGCAGTGTACTGGGCTATGGCTACACCTTC. Supplemented by reference TRBV2 and TRBJ1-2, the full variable domain reads EPEVTQTPSHQVTQMGQEVILRCVPISNHLYFYWYRQILGQKVEFLVSFYNNEISEKSEIFDDQFSVERPDGSNFTLKIRSTKLEDSAMYFCASSVLGYGYTFGSGTRLTVV.

In the case of this clone: Other DNA sequences within the sample encode an identical CDR3. The chain employs TRBV7-9 and TRBJ1-5; D gene ambiguous. Between the trimmed V and J ends, which lost 5 bases and 0 bases, there was a span of 5 bases. This CDR3 comprises 13 residues. Germline lookup yields CDR1 SEHNR and CDR2 FQNEAQ (reference sequence). Here the CDR3 DNA reads TGTGCCAGCAGCCTCAATAGCAATCAGCCCCAGCATTTT. It is translated as CASSLNSNQPQHF.

The V and J genes are TRBV23-1 and TRBJ1-1; D may be TRBD1 (5 bases). TRBV23-1 is an ORF, and what it does is uncertain. Trimming shortened V by 3 bases and J by 0 bases, and 8 bases separated the two germline ends. The CDR3 length is 14 residues. The CDR3 is CASSHRAMNTEAFF. The CDR3 nucleotides are TGCGCCAGCAGTCACAGGGCCATGAACACTGAAGCTTTCTTT.

The genes are TRBV10-2 and TRBJ2-7, with TRBD2 matching 11 bases. The CDR3 has 15 amino acids. The trim removed 0 bases at V and 4 bases at J, leaving 2 bases unmatched. Germline-derived CDR1 and CDR2 are WSHSY and SAAADI. The DNA of the CDR3 is TGCGCCAGCAGTGAGTCGACTAGCGGGACTTACGAGCAGTACTTC. This sequence encodes CASSESTSGTYEQYF.

The rearrangement uses TRBV7-9 and TRBJ2-7, with a tentative D call TRBD2 (6 bases). The germline V gene encodes CDR1 SEHNR and CDR2 FQNEAQ (reference sequence). This CDR3 spans 14 amino acids. V dropped 5 bases and J dropped 0 bases, with 11 bases sitting between them. The CDR3 sequence is CASSPMGGSYEQYF. The CDR3 coding sequence is TGTGCCAGCAGCCCAATGGGGGGCTCCTACGAGCAGTACTTC.

The chain is built from TRBV5-6 and TRBJ1-5; D call uncertain. V dropped 4 bases and J dropped 6 bases, with 8 bases sitting between them. The CDR3 covers 12 residues. CDR1 and CDR2 (germline): SGHDT, YYEEEE. CDR3 residues: CASSTGGQPQHF. In DNA form, the CDR3 reads TGTGCCAGCAGCACCGGAGGTCAGCCCCAGCATTTT. The variable domain in full, with the rest retrieved from reference TRBV5-6 and TRBJ1-5, is DAGVTQSPTHLIKTRGQQVTLRCSPKSGHDTVSWYQQALGQGPQFIFQYYEEEERQRGNFPDRFSGHQFPNYSSELNVNALLLGDSALYLCASSTGGQPQHFGDGTRLSIL.

The CDR3 DNA reads TGTGCCAGTAGCCAAGGGGCTATCGGGGCCTACGAGCAGTACTTC. It codes for CASSQGAIGAYEQYF. The V call is TRBV19, the J call TRBJ2-7; D tentatively fits TRBD1 or TRBD2 (5 bases each). The CDR3 has 15 amino acids. Germline CDR1 is LNHDA and CDR2 is SQIVND (reference sequence). V dropped 6 bases and J dropped 2 bases, with 17 bases sitting between them.

V is TRBV7-9 and J is TRBJ1-1; D call uncertain. In germline, CDR1 is SEHNR, CDR2 FQNEAQ (reference sequence). This CDR3 has 15 residues. Between the trimmed V and J ends, which lost 4 bases and 1 base, there was a span of 13 bases. CDR3 sequence: CASSSRIAANTEAFF. The CDR3 region has the DNA TGTGCCAGCAGCTCTCGCATAGCGGCGAACACTGAAGCTTTCTTT.

The chain employs TRBV7-2 and TRBJ2-7; 9 positions agree with TRBD2. The CDR3 contains 16 residues. J gave up 4 bases and V 1 base, and 8 bases lay outside the gene matches. CDR1 is SGHTA, CDR2 FQGNSA, per germline. The DNA for the CDR3 is TGTGCCAGCAGCTTAGTTTCGGCTAGCGGGAAATACGAGCAGTACTTC. The encoded protein is CASSLVSASGKYEQYF.

The chain joins TRBV9 to TRBJ2-1; D is unclear. The V gene lost 0 bases and the J gene lost 1 base, with 8 bases spanning the gap. The germline V gene has CDR1 SGDLS and CDR2 YYNGEE. This CDR3 region has 15 residues. Here the CDR3 reads CASSVAAESYNEQFF. CDR3 DNA: TGTGCCAGCAGCGTAGCAGCAGAGTCCTACAATGAGCAGTTCTTC. The variable domain in full, with the rest retrieved from reference TRBV9 and TRBJ2-1, is DSGVTQTPKHLITATGQRVTLRCSPRSGDLSVYWYQQSLDQGLQFLIQYYNGEERAKGNILERFSAQQFPDLHSELNLSSLELGDSALYFCASSVAAESYNEQFFGPGTRLTVL.

V is TRBV9 and J is TRBJ2-5, with D possibly being TRBD1 (6 bases). CDR1 is SGDLS, CDR2 YYNGEE, per germline. The length of the CDR3 is 13 residues. The V end was cut by 0 bases, the J end by 4 bases, with 7 bases between. This CDR3 is CASSVEGGETQYF. In DNA form, the CDR3 reads TGTGCCAGCAGCGTAGAAGGGGGAGAGACCCAGTACTTC.

With regard to this clone: Other nucleotide sequences in the sample specify the same CDR3. The chain has TRBV18 and TRBJ2-5; D gene uncertain. V was pared by 2 bases and J by 0 bases, with 4 bases between. This CDR3 spans 13 amino acids. Per germline, CDR1 KGHSH and CDR2 LQKENI. The CDR3 region has the DNA TGTGCCAGCTCACCAGGCTACCAAGAGACCCAGTACTTC. It codes for CASSPGYQETQYF.

The chain's CDR3 is CASSLGRTGIETQYF. CDR3 DNA sequence: TGTGCCAGCAGCTTAGGGCGGACAGGGATAGAGACCCAGTACTTC. V usage is TRBV7-9 and J usage is TRBJ2-5; 8 bases line up with TRBD1. Trimming took 1 base from V and 4 from J; bases not matched to a gene: 5. This CDR3 is built from 15 residues. Germline CDR1 reads SEHNR; CDR2 reads FQNEAQ (reference sequence).

The J gene is TRBJ2-5, the V gene TRBV18, with 7 bases lining up with TRBD1. The DNA end is a closer match to TRBJ2-7, so the J assignment may be wrong. The germline gives CDR1 KGHSH, CDR2 LQKENI. The CDR3 runs 15 residues. The DNA for the CDR3 is TGTGCCAGCTCACCACCGATCAGGGGGACCTACGAGCAGTACTTC. It codes for CASSPPIRGTYEQYF.

The chain has TRBV7-2 and TRBJ2-2, with TRBD1 matching over 7 bases. V shed 5 bases and J 4 bases; nucleotides not matched to a gene: 7. Germline CDR1 reads SGHTA; CDR2 reads FQGNSA. The length of the CDR3 is 15 residues. The DNA for the CDR3 is TGTGCCAGCAGCCCCTACCGACAGGGCACCGGGGAGCTGTTTTTT. Protein sequence: CASSPYRQGTGELFF.

The chain uses TRBV19 and TRBJ2-3; D could derive from TRBD1 or TRBD2 (5 bases each). This CDR3 comprises 13 residues. The V end lost 10 bases, the J end lost 10 bases, and 21 bases lay between the germline ends. Germline CDR1 LNHDA, CDR2 SQIVND (reference sequence). The CDR3 here is CATSGGVDLSQYF. The CDR3 DNA is TGTGCCACAAGTGGGGGTGTCGACCTTTCGCAGTATTTT.

The V gene is TRBV4-1, the J gene TRBJ1-4; 7 bases are a match to TRBD1. The CDR3 length is 13 residues. From germline, CDR1 is MGHRA and CDR2 YSYEKL. The junction had 7 bases not matched to a gene; V was cut back by 3 bases and J by 12 bases. The CDR3 region is CASSQATGDQLFF. As DNA, the CDR3 is TGCGCCAGCAGCCAGGCCACAGGGGATCAACTGTTTTTT.